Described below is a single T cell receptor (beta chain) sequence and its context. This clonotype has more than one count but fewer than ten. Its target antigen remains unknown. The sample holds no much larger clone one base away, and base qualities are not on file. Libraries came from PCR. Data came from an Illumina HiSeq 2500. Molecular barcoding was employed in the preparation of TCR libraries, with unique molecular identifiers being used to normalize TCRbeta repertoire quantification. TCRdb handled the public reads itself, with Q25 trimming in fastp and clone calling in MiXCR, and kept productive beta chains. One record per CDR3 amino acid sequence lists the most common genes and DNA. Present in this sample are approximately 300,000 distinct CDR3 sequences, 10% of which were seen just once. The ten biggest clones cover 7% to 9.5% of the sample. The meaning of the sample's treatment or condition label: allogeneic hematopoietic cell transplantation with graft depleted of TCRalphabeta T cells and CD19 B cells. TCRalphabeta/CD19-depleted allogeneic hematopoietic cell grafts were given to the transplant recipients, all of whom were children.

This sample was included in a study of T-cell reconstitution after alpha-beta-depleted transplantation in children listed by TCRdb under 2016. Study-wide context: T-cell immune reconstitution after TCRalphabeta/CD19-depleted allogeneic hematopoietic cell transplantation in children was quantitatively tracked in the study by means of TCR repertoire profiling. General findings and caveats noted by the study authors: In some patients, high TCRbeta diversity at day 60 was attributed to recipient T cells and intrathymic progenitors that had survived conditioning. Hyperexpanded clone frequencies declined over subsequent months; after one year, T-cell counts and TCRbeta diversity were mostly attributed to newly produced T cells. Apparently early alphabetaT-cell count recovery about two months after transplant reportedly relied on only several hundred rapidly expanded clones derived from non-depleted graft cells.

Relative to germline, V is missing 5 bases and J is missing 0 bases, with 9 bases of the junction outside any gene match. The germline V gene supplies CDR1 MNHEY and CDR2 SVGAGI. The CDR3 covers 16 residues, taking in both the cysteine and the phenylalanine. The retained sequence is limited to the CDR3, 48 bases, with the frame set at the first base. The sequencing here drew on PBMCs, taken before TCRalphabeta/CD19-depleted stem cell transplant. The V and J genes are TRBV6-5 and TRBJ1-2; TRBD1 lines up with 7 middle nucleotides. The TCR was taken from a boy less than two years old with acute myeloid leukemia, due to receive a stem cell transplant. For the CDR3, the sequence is CASSNPGQAANYGYTF. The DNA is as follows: TGTGCCAGCAGTAATCCAGGACAGGCCGCTAACTATGGCTACACCTTC.